This TCR beta chain comes out of a study of blood T cell repertoires in COVID-19. Study-level information: Both acute and convalescent COVID-19 samples were obtained from the United States, Italy and Spain.

Everyone who took part was 18 to 89 years old, and they came from about two dozen US areas. The repertoire was sequenced with immunoSEQ multiplex PCR; TCRdb's copy has only in-frame clones and lacks some. The sample has under 350,000 clones, roughly 91% seen once; the top ten hold more than 1.5%. Sequenced: PBMCs or T cells enriched from blood (not recorded which). The sequence was collected from a woman aged 55-75 years who had recovered from COVID-19.

This CDR3 reads CASSDILRGAFTGELFF. As DNA, the CDR3 is TGTGCCAGCAGTGATATTTTGCGGGGGGCATTTACCGGGGAGCTGTTTTTT. The chain employs TRBV2 and TRBJ2-2; 8 bases are shared with TRBD2. This CDR3 has 17 amino acids. After removal of 3 bases from V and 5 bases from J, the junction contained 11 bases not matched to a gene. The germline V gene encodes CDR1 SNHLY and CDR2 FYNNEI. The full variable domain, in which reference TRBV2 and TRBJ2-2 provide the parts outside the CDR3, is EPEVTQTPSHQVTQMGQEVILRCVPISNHLYFYWYRQILGQKVEFLVSFYNNEISEKSEIFDDQFSVERPDGSNFTLKIRSTKLEDSAMYFCASSDILRGAFTGELFFGEGSRLTVL.